The present T cell receptor (beta chain) was sequenced within a study of blood T cell repertoires in COVID-19. Overall study: The study drew acute and convalescent COVID-19 samples from the United States, Italy and Spain. The cDNA or gDNA used as material had been derived from T cells, B-cell-depleted T cells, or PBMCs.

CDR3 length equals 13 residues. With 4 bases clipped from V and 5 bases from J, the junction kept 2 bases outside the gene matches. Per the germline V gene, CDR1 is SGHTA and CDR2 is FQGNSA. In the authors' workflow: By means of reference gene primer amplification, nucleated cell counts were estimated. Measured with immunoSEQ multiplex PCR; TCRdb has only the in-frame clones, and not every one. V and J calls and clone size follow that table, whereas D and trimming were derived from the DNA. The profile shows hundreds of thousands of clones, roughly nine tenths of them singletons. Seattle's cohort entered during active infection and was followed longitudinally.

The chain carries TRBV7-2 and TRBJ1-5; 7 bases are a match to TRBD1. This sequence was found in a woman aged 25 to 45 with COVID-19, enrolled during active disease. The specimen was peripheral blood. DNA of the CDR3: TGTGCCAGCAGCTCCACAGGGGATCAGCCCCAGCATTTT. This codes for CASSSTGDQPQHF.